The 22 T cell receptor beta chains below were found in one sample sequenced in a study. Each CDR3 protein gets one entry after TCRdb re-called the RT-PCR reads with MiXCR. The sample shows about 700,000 distinct CDR3 sequences, around 14% of them seen only once. The sequencing input was memory CD4+ T cells from blood. These receptors all come from a female donor in good health, serving as a healthy control.

This clonotype was seen only a few times. The chain carries TRBV20-1 and TRBJ2-1; 10 positions agree with TRBD2. There are 18 residues in the CDR3. The ends lost 0 bases at V and 1 base at J; junction bases unmatched: 9. Germline V gene lookup returns CDR1 DFQATT and CDR2 SNEGSKA (reference sequence). The CDR3 nucleotides read TGCAGTGCTAGAGATTGGAGCGGGAGGGGAATGTCCTACAATGAGCAGTTCTTC. Its translation is CSARDWSGRGMSYNEQFF.

This clonotype showed up many times. The chain couples TRBV7-3 to TRBJ2-1, with 10 bases aligning to TRBD2. Germline values: CDR1 SGHTA, CDR2 FQGTGA. This CDR3 has 15 amino acids. V shed 2 bases, J shed 10 bases, and the junction held 8 bases outside the gene matches. The CDR3 sequence is CASSLLSLAGAEQFF. The CDR3 DNA reads TGTGCCAGCAGCTTATTGTCCCTAGCGGGAGCAGAGCAGTTCTTC.

A few counts support this clonotype. This chain joins TRBV12-5 and TRBJ1-1; unclear D gene. This CDR3 has 13 amino acids. Trimming shortened V by 2 bases and J by 1 base, and 5 bases separated the two germline ends. CDR1 and CDR2 (germline): LGHNT, FRNRAP. CDR3 nucleotide sequence: TGTGCTAGTGGTTTGTGGCCGAACACTGAAGCTTTCTTT. Translated: CASGLWPNTEAFF. The variable domain in full, completed from reference TRBV12-5 and TRBJ1-1, reads DARVTQTPRHKVTEMGQEVTMRCQPILGHNTVFWYRQTMMQGLELLAYFRNRAPLDDSGMPKDRFSAEMPDATLATLKIQPSEPRDSAVYFCASGLWPNTEAFFGQGTRLTVV.

This clonotype showed up just a few times. The rearrangement joins TRBV3-1 to TRBJ2-1; TRBD1 is a possible D gene (5 bases). CDR3 length equals 13 residues. The V end was cut by 4 bases, the J end by 15 bases, with 19 bases between. Germline-derived CDR1 and CDR2 are LGHDT and YNNKEL (reference sequence). In DNA form, the CDR3 reads TGTGCCAGCAGCCGAAGTGGGGCTGAGGTACCGTTCTTC. Translation gives CASSRSGAEVPFF.

The chain uses TRBV6-1 and TRBJ1-2; D is uncertain. V lost 2 bases to trimming and J lost 8 bases, with 12 bases between them. The CDR3 contains 13 residues. The germline gives CDR1 MNHNS, CDR2 SASEGT. The CDR3 DNA sequence: TGTGCCAGCAGTGAACAAGGAGGGCACGGCTACACCTTC. Amino acids: CASSEQGGHGYTF.

The CDR3 loop is CASSLEDGFRGPQHF. The CDR3 coding sequence is TGTGCCAGCAGCTTAGAGGACGGGTTTCGTGGGCCCCAGCATTTT. The V call is TRBV7-8, the J call TRBJ1-5; unclear D gene. Germline loops: CDR1 SGHVS, CDR2 FQNEAQ. This CDR3 spans 15 amino acids. V shed 1 base and J shed 9 bases, with 16 bases lying between them. The whole variable domain, filled in from reference TRBV7-8 and TRBJ1-5, reads GAGVSQSPRYKVAKRGQDVALRCDPISGHVSLFWYQQALGQGPEFLTYFQNEAQLDKSGLPSDRFFAERPEGSVSTLKIQRTQQEDSAVYLCASSLEDGFRGPQHFGDGTRLSIL.

This clonotype occurred a few times. V gene TRBV11-2 combines with J gene TRBJ2-3; perhaps D is TRBD1 or TRBD2 (6 bases each). V was trimmed by 5 bases and J by 5 bases, leaving 17 bases between them. The CDR3 loop spans 15 amino acids. Germline V CDR1 and CDR2: SGHAT, FQNNGV. The CDR3 bases are TGTGCCAGCAGCCTCCGGCTGGGGGGCCTAGATACGCAGTATTTT. As protein: CASSLRLGGLDTQYF.

At least ten counts were recorded for this clonotype. V usage is TRBV12-3 or TRBV12-4 and J usage is TRBJ2-5, with D possibly being TRBD2 (6 bases). This CDR3 is 15 amino acids long. The V and J ends lost 0 bases and 2 bases respectively, with 10 bases between them. This chain's CDR3 is CASSLADGGQETQYF. The CDR3 DNA reads as TGTGCCAGCAGTTTAGCAGACGGGGGTCAAGAGACCCAGTACTTC.

This clonotype was recorded a few times. This chain joins TRBV5-1 and TRBJ2-1; 12 positions agree with TRBD2. Germline-derived CDR1 and CDR2 are SGHRS and YFSETQ. This CDR3 spans 15 amino acids. Trimming cost V 4 bases and J 7 bases; bases outside gene matches: 6. The CDR3 is CASSILAGGRNEQFF. As DNA, the CDR3 is TGCGCCAGCAGCATCCTAGCGGGAGGGCGGAATGAGCAGTTCTTC.

The rearrangement joins TRBV20-1 to TRBJ2-2; a possible D gene is TRBD2 (5 bases). The CDR3 has 14 residues. V was shortened by 3 bases and J by 1 base, with 9 bases between the two germline ends. The V gene's germline CDR1 is DFQATT and CDR2 SNEGSKA (reference sequence). The chain's CDR3 is CSASGAVNTGELFF. Here the CDR3 DNA reads TGCAGTGCTAGCGGAGCGGTGAACACCGGGGAGCTGTTTTTT.

This clonotype was observed a few times. V is TRBV20-1 and J is TRBJ1-6; 7 bases line up with TRBD1. This CDR3 is built from 15 residues. Germline lookup yields CDR1 DFQATT and CDR2 SNEGSKA (reference sequence). The ends lost 6 bases at V and 8 bases at J; junction bases unmatched: 13. The CDR3 sequence is CSAAGGSSLDSPLHF. The DNA for the CDR3 is TGCAGTGCGGCAGGGGGGTCTAGTCTGGATTCACCCCTCCACTTT.

There are a few counts of this clonotype. The chain carries TRBV20-1 and TRBJ2-1; 9 bases agree with TRBD1. In germline, CDR1 is DFQATT, CDR2 SNEGSKA (reference sequence). Trimming at V came to 1 base and at J to 6 bases, leaving 7 bases not matched to a gene. The CDR3 length is 15 residues. CDR3: CSARGRQGVLNEQFF. The CDR3 bases are TGCAGTGCTAGAGGTCGACAGGGGGTACTCAATGAGCAGTTCTTC.

The chain employs TRBV4-3 and TRBJ1-3, with a tentative D call TRBD1 (5 bases). Germline V gene lookup returns CDR1 LGHNA and CDR2 YSLEER. Trimming removed 0 bases at V and 0 bases at J, with 12 bases between. This CDR3 is 17 amino acids long. In nucleotides, the CDR3 is TGCGCCAGCAGCCAAGATCGGCAGGGTAGCTCTGGAAACACCATATATTTT. The encoded protein is CASSQDRQGSSGNTIYF.

This sequence joins TRBV7-9 and TRBJ2-1; D might be TRBD2 (6 bases). The germline V gene encodes CDR1 SEHNR and CDR2 FQNEAQ (reference sequence). The CDR3 totals 13 residues. V was shortened by 5 bases and J by 8 bases, with 13 bases between the two germline ends. Here the CDR3 reads CASSLTSFYEQFF. CDR3 DNA sequence: TGTGCCAGCAGCCTGACTAGTTTCTATGAGCAGTTCTTC.

This rearrangement joins TRBV28 to TRBJ1-6, with TRBD1 matching 11 bases. The CDR3 is 14 amino acids. Per the germline V gene, CDR1 is MDHEN and CDR2 is SYDVKM. V was clipped by 7 bases and J by 8 bases; unmatched bases: 4. The CDR3 region has the DNA TGTGCCAGCACCTCGGGACAGGGGGATTCACCCCTCCACTTT. It translates to CASTSGQGDSPLHF.

The chain carries TRBV5-6 and TRBJ1-4; TRBD1 might be the D (5 bases). CDR3 length equals 12 residues. The ends were cut back, 4 bases at V and 8 bases at J, with 9 bases in the middle. Germline V gene sequence: CDR1 SGHDT, CDR2 YYEEEE. CDR3 sequence reads: CASSVTEEKLFF. In nucleotides, the CDR3 is TGTGCCAGCAGCGTGACAGAAGAAAAACTGTTTTTT.

The chain joins TRBV11-2 to TRBJ1-1; TRBD1 is a possible D gene (6 bases). The V and J ends lost 5 bases and 0 bases respectively, with 13 bases between them. The germline CDR1 and CDR2 sequences are SGHAT and FQNNGV. This CDR3 has 15 residues. The chain's CDR3 is CASSKRTDMNTEAFF. The CDR3, as DNA: TGTGCCAGCAGCAAACGGACAGATATGAACACTGAAGCTTTCTTT.

This chain uses TRBV14 with TRBJ2-5, with 10 nucleotides matching TRBD1. Germline V gene data show CDR1 as SGHDN and CDR2 as FVKESK. This CDR3 has 16 residues. With 4 bases clipped from V and 4 bases from J, the junction kept 9 bases outside the gene matches. The CDR3 protein is CASSPRTGQGGETQYF. CDR3 sequence (DNA): TGTGCCAGCAGCCCACGTACCGGACAGGGGGGAGAGACCCAGTACTTC.

The table lists this clonotype with a few counts. This chain joins TRBV15 and TRBJ2-7, with TRBD2 matching 11 bases. The ends lost 6 bases at V and 3 bases at J; junction bases unmatched: 4. This CDR3 is built from 14 residues. Germline CDR1 is LNHNV and CDR2 is YYDKDF (reference sequence). The CDR3 protein is CATSPGTSGYEQYF. The DNA for the CDR3 is TGTGCCACCAGTCCCGGGACTAGCGGCTACGAGCAGTACTTC.

Many counts were recorded for this clonotype. The CDR3 nucleotides are TGTGCCAGCAGCGGAATAGCGTTCGGAGGAGAGACCCAGTACTTC. It yields the protein CASSGIAFGGETQYF. The chain recombines TRBV9 with TRBJ2-5; a weak D match, TRBD2 (5 bases). The CDR3 is 15 residues long. V lost 3 bases to trimming and J lost 4 bases, with 16 bases between them. Germline CDR1 SGDLS, CDR2 YYNGEE.

V gene TRBV30 combines with J gene TRBJ1-6; tentative D call: TRBD1 (6 bases). This CDR3 has 13 amino acids. Germline V lookup: CDR1 GTSNPN, CDR2 SVGIG (reference sequence). V was cut by 0 bases and J by 9 bases, with 9 bases left in between. CDR3 bases: TGTGCCTGGAGTGTACAGGGACGTTCACCCCTCCACTTT. Its protein product is CAWSVQGRSPLHF.

The V and J genes are TRBV18 and TRBJ1-1; a weak D match, TRBD1 (6 bases). CDR1 is KGHSH, CDR2 LQKENI, per germline. The CDR3 consists of 16 residues. Trimming pared 0 bases from V and 5 bases from J, leaving 16 bases between. CDR3 amino acids: CASSPPGAGAKTEAFF. The CDR3 DNA sequence: TGTGCCAGCTCACCACCGGGGGCAGGAGCGAAAACTGAAGCTTTCTTT.